These T cell receptor beta chains were read from a single sample in a study of T cell repertoires in cytomegalovirus infection. The antigens these receptors bind are not known. Each CDR3 protein gets one entry after TCRdb re-called the reads with MiXCR. The top ten clones hold around 15% of a sample with 900,000 to 950,000 distinct CDR3 sequences, around 32% of them seen once. Sequenced material: cultured CD8+ T cells from PBMCs, taken from culture after CMV antigen stimulation. The receptors were sampled from a human donor in good health (CMV status not recorded). Some clones in this sample may be carry-over from other donors' samples. CDR3s include the opening cysteine and the closing phenylalanine or tryptophan. D genes are given only for firm matches. Size is omitted from some rows. Given values are once, few, many or a class for expanded clones.

.,TRBJ2-6,TRBV2,.,CASSVRRTPGLVPGANVLTF,TGTGCCAGCAGTGTCAGGCGTACACCGGGCCTCGTCCCTGGGGCCAACGTCCTGACTTTC
.,TRBJ2-7,TRBV7-9,TRBD1,CASSLGEGTEQYF,TGTGCCAGCAGCTTAGGGGAAGGGACAGAGCAGTACTTT
.,TRBJ1-2,TRBV12-3/TRBV12-4,TRBD1,CASSLNTGTGGSDGYTF,TGTGCCAGCAGTTTAAATACCGGGACAGGGGGCTCGGATGGCTACACCTTC
.,TRBJ1-1,TRBV19,.,CASSISHTGEAFF,TGTGCCAGTAGTATCTCCCACACAGGGGAAGCTTTCTTT
many,TRBJ2-1,TRBV7-2,TRBD1,CASSPRDRVDNEQFF,TGTGCCAGCAGCCCACGGGACAGGGTTGACAATGAGCAGTTCTTC
.,TRBJ1-1,TRBV19,.,CASRGNEAFF,TGTGCCAGTAGAGGCAATGAAGCTTTCTTT
few,TRBJ1-2,TRBV5-5,TRBD1,CASSLEIRQGAYGYTF,TGTGCCAGCAGCTTGGAAATTCGTCAGGGGGCCTATGGCTACACCTTC
.,TRBJ2-2,TRBV6-2/TRBV6-3,TRBD2,CASSGTSTTGELFF,TGTGCCAGTTCCGGGACTAGTACCACCGGGGAGCTGTTTTTT
.,TRBJ1-6,TRBV2,.,CASSEGETGSSPLHF,TGTGCCAGCAGTGAAGGAGAGACAGGCTCTTCACCCCTCCACTTT
.,TRBJ1-1,TRBV7-9,.,CASSLVLGGPNTEAFF,TGTGCCAGCAGCTTAGTGTTGGGGGGGCCGAACACTGAAGCTTTCTTT
.,TRBJ1-1,TRBV10-2,.,CASTVGAFTEAFF,TGCGCCAGCACCGTGGGGGCCTTCACTGAAGCTTTCTTT
once,TRBJ2-5,TRBV6-6,TRBD1,CASSTRQTGTEQETQYF,TGTGCCAGCAGTACCCGGCAAACCGGGACAGAACAAGAGACCCAGTACTTC
few,TRBJ2-1,TRBV11-3,.,CASSLDPGLDTYNEQFF,TGTGCCAGCAGCTTAGATCCTGGACTCGATACCTACAATGAGCAGTTCTTC
.,TRBJ2-7,TRBV7-6,TRBD1,CASSPGGQGYEQYF,TGTGCCAGCAGCCCGGGGGGACAGGGATACGAGCAGTACTTC
few,TRBJ2-1,TRBV6-4,.,CASSDLGGPYNEQFF,TGTGCCAGCAGTGACTTGGGGGGCCCCTACAATGAGCAGTTCTTC
.,TRBJ1-5,TRBV4-1,TRBD1,CASSQVDRVNNQPQHF,TGCGCCAGCAGCCAAGTGGACAGGGTAAACAATCAGCCCCAGCATTTT
.,TRBJ1-2,TRBV25-1,.,CASSEYRTSGGYTF,TGTGCCAGCAGTGAGTACCGGACTTCGGGGGGCTACACCTTC
.,TRBJ2-1,TRBV7-9,TRBD1,CASSFSGGKNEQFF,TGTGCCAGCAGCTTCTCAGGGGGCAAAAATGAGCAGTTCTTC
many,TRBJ2-7,TRBV27,.,CASSLTESYEQYF,TGTGCCAGCAGTTTAACAGAAAGTTACGAGCAGTACTTC
.,TRBJ2-1,TRBV29-1,TRBD1,CSAPGQGWYEQFF,TGCAGCGCTCCGGGACAGGGGTGGTATGAGCAGTTCTTC
.,TRBJ2-4,TRBV5-6,.,CASSLGHLPGDIQYF,TGTGCCAGCAGCCTAGGACATCTCCCGGGGGACATTCAGTACTTC
.,TRBJ2-1,TRBV5-6,TRBD2,CASGTSSYNEQFF,TGTGCCAGCGGGACTAGCTCCTACAATGAGCAGTTCTTC
few,TRBJ2-5,TRBV7-9,TRBD2,CASSQLAGGRETQYF,TGTGCCAGCAGCCAATTAGCGGGGGGCCGAGAGACCCAGTACTTC
.,TRBJ2-3,TRBV5-1,.,CASSLKGVTDTQYF,TGCGCCAGCAGCTTGAAGGGGGTTACAGATACGCAGTATTTT
few,TRBJ1-6,TRBV2,.,CASSEAPPLNSPLHF,TGTGCCAGCAGTGAAGCCCCCCCCCTTAATTCACCCCTCCACTTT
.,TRBJ1-5,TRBV4-1,.,CASSQDERARVNQPQHF,TGCGCCAGCAGCCAAGATGAACGGGCGAGGGTCAATCAGCCCCAGCATTTT
many,TRBJ1-1,TRBV7-9,.,CASSYGITEAFF,TGTGCCAGCAGCTACGGGATCACTGAAGCTTTCTTT
.,TRBJ2-5,TRBV6-5,TRBD1,CASSASRDRSSGETQYF,TGTGCCAGCAGTGCTTCCCGGGACAGGTCGTCTGGAGAGACCCAGTACTTC
few,TRBJ2-3,TRBV5-5,.,CASSLVDRSTDTQYF,TGTGCCAGCAGCTTGGTGGACAGAAGCACAGATACGCAGTATTTT
.,TRBJ2-7,TRBV2,.,CASREAGSKEQYF,TGTGCCAGCAGGGAGGCGGGAAGTAAGGAGCAGTACTTC
.,TRBJ1-2,TRBV6-6,TRBD1,CASWTGLGYTF,TGTGCCAGTTGGACAGGGCTGGGCTACACCTTC
.,TRBJ1-1,TRBV27,.,CASSLSDTTEAFF,TGTGCCAGCAGTTTATCTGACACCACTGAAGCTTTCTTT
few,TRBJ1-6,TRBV12-3/TRBV12-4,.,CASSFRAGLTDVSPLHF,TGTGCCAGCAGTTTCCGGGCAGGGTTGACAGATGTTTCACCCCTCCACTTT
.,TRBJ2-1,TRBV28,.,CASSEISSYNEQFF,TGTGCCAGCAGTGAGATTAGCTCCTACAATGAGCAGTTCTTC
.,TRBJ1-2,TRBV11-2,.,CASSKGSLNYGYTF,TGTGCCAGCAGCAAGGGATCACTAAACTATGGCTACACCTTC
.,TRBJ2-7,TRBV12-5,.,CASGLDPRGEQYF,TGTGCTAGTGGTTTGGACCCCCGAGGCGAGCAGTACTTC
few,TRBJ2-2,TRBV7-9,TRBD1,CASSFHQGQVDTGELFF,TGTGCCAGCAGCTTTCATCAGGGACAGGTGGACACCGGGGAGCTGTTTTTT
many,TRBJ1-1,TRBV7-9,.,CASRPKRTEAFF,TGTGCCAGCAGACCAAAGCGCACTGAAGCTTTCTTT
many,TRBJ2-7,TRBV12-3/TRBV12-4,.,CASSWDTISYEQYF,TGTGCCAGCAGTTGGGACACTATCTCCTACGAGCAGTACTTC
few,TRBJ1-1,TRBV5-6,.,CASTYGWGETEAFF,TGTGCCAGCACCTACGGGTGGGGGGAAACTGAAGCTTTCTTT
.,TRBJ1-4,TRBV5-4,TRBD1,CASSQKPGTVTNEKLFF,TGTGCCAGCAGCCAAAAACCCGGGACAGTTACGAATGAAAAACTGTTTTTT
many,TRBJ2-3,TRBV12-3/TRBV12-4,.,CASSLGTSSTDTQYF,TGTGCCAGCAGTTTAGGGACAAGTAGCACAGATACGCAGTATTTT
.,TRBJ1-5,TRBV7-2,.,CASSLVSVQPQHF,TGTGCCAGCAGCTTAGTAAGCGTTCAGCCCCAGCATTTT
.,TRBJ2-2,TRBV12-3/TRBV12-4,.,CASRLGELFF,TGTGCCAGCAGATTAGGGGAGCTGTTTTTT
once,TRBJ1-2,TRBV5-3,.,CASSLGWRTNYGYTF,TGTGCCAGCAGCTTGGGGTGGCGGACTAACTATGGCTACACCTTC